This entry features one T cell receptor (beta chain) sequence. This specimen comes from a study of blood T cell repertoires in COVID-19. About the study: In each case, the material was cDNA or gDNA derived from T cells, B-cell-depleted T cells, or PBMCs.

This CDR3 region has 12 residues. Trimming took 4 bases from V and 4 from J, leaving 8 bases between them. Looked up from germline, CDR1 is SGHRS and CDR2 is YFSETQ. As processed by the authors: Nucleated cell number was recorded as an estimate derived from reference gene primer amplification. Method: immunoSEQ multiplex PCR; TCRdb's copy keeps in-frame clones and lacks some. That table is the source of V, J and clone size, and D and trimming were worked out from the DNA. In the table there are approximately 150,000 clones, roughly three quarters of which are singletons. The clonotype originates from a woman in her fifties or sixties with acute or convalescent COVID-19. The rearrangement uses TRBV5-1 and TRBJ2-5; D unresolved. The sequenced sample was peripheral blood. The CDR3, as DNA: TGCGCCAGCAGCCTCCTCGGAGAGACCCAGTACTTC. This encodes CASSLLGETQYF.